The rows below give T cell receptor beta chains drawn from one sample of a study of human T cells and chemical hapten exposure. TCRdb fed the RACE reads into MiXCR, producing one record per CDR3 protein. The table includes some 57,000 distinct CDR3 sequences, approximately 9.7% detected once. The sequencing used whole blood, collected in connection with sensitization to the hapten diphenylcyclopropenone (DPC). These receptors came from a woman between 25 and 40 years old with alopecia areata. Some clones in this sample may be carry-over from other donors' samples. Both conserved end residues are part of each CDR3. Each record gives: V gene, J gene, CDR3 length, CDR3 protein.

v_call: TRBV6-5
j_call: TRBJ2-5
cdr3_length: 17
cdr3_aa: CASSSRGGLYIQETQYF

v_call: TRBV28
j_call: TRBJ2-7
cdr3_length: 16
cdr3_aa: CASSTNSGGINYEQYF

v_call: TRBV3-1
j_call: TRBJ2-7
cdr3_length: 13
cdr3_aa: CASSQDRTYEQYF

v_call: TRBV5-1
j_call: TRBJ1-5
cdr3_length: 16
cdr3_aa: CASSFLGGQANQPQHF

v_call: TRBV30
j_call: TRBJ1-2
cdr3_length: 13
cdr3_aa: CAWSVETAYGYNF

v_call: TRBV28
j_call: TRBJ1-1
cdr3_length: 11
cdr3_aa: CASSSTRVRFF

v_call: TRBV18
j_call: TRBJ2-7
cdr3_length: 13
cdr3_aa: CASSPLQGGEQYF

v_call: TRBV20-1
j_call: TRBJ2-3
cdr3_length: 13
cdr3_aa: CSAIDSAADTQYF

v_call: TRBV11-2
j_call: TRBJ2-1
cdr3_length: 15
cdr3_aa: CASSVDGGAGNEQFF

v_call: TRBV4-1
j_call: TRBJ2-3
cdr3_length: 17
cdr3_aa: CASSPKGGAGTTDTQYF

v_call: TRBV20-1
j_call: TRBJ2-3
cdr3_length: 16
cdr3_aa: CSARTWGQGISDTQYF

v_call: TRBV6-2/TRBV6-3
j_call: TRBJ2-2
cdr3_length: 15
cdr3_aa: CASNVEQTNTGELFF

v_call: TRBV15
j_call: TRBJ2-3
cdr3_length: 17
cdr3_aa: CATSRATGLFGTDTQYF

v_call: TRBV7-2
j_call: TRBJ2-3
cdr3_length: 14
cdr3_aa: CASRSGGPADTQYF

v_call: TRBV20-1
j_call: TRBJ1-2
cdr3_length: 16
cdr3_aa: CSARTLSRTGIDGYTF

v_call: TRBV7-2
j_call: TRBJ2-5
cdr3_length: 16
cdr3_aa: CASSRGGAGAQETQYF

v_call: TRBV18
j_call: TRBJ1-5
cdr3_length: 16
cdr3_aa: CASSPTGGLSNQPQHF

v_call: TRBV18
j_call: TRBJ2-1
cdr3_length: 17
cdr3_aa: CASSPGRIVRVNNEQFF

v_call: TRBV7-9
j_call: TRBJ2-1
cdr3_length: 14
cdr3_aa: CASSLAGQVNEQFF

v_call: TRBV6-2/TRBV6-3
j_call: TRBJ1-1
cdr3_length: 11
cdr3_aa: CASRDKAEAFF

v_call: TRBV27
j_call: TRBJ1-5
cdr3_length: 14
cdr3_aa: CASSLQGEMGPQHF

v_call: TRBV20-1
j_call: TRBJ1-5
cdr3_length: 16
cdr3_aa: CSAPLTLSGGNQPQHF

v_call: TRBV5-1
j_call: TRBJ2-7
cdr3_length: 15
cdr3_aa: CASSFLDRSSYEQYF

v_call: TRBV6-5
j_call: TRBJ1-5
cdr3_length: 14
cdr3_aa: CASRPGARNQPQHF

v_call: TRBV29-1
j_call: TRBJ1-2
cdr3_length: 13
cdr3_aa: CSVWGQGLYGYTF

v_call: TRBV18
j_call: TRBJ1-1
cdr3_length: 14
cdr3_aa: CASSPGSGGTEAFF

v_call: TRBV3-1
j_call: TRBJ1-5
cdr3_length: 14
cdr3_aa: CASSQAHHNQPQHF

v_call: TRBV24-1
j_call: TRBJ1-5
cdr3_length: 15
cdr3_aa: CATSDGQFSNQPQHF

v_call: TRBV7-9
j_call: TRBJ1-2
cdr3_length: 16
cdr3_aa: CASSPPSQSGHYGYTF

v_call: TRBV27
j_call: TRBJ1-6
cdr3_length: 15
cdr3_aa: CASSFRSSYNSPLHF

v_call: TRBV20-1
j_call: TRBJ1-6
cdr3_length: 15
cdr3_aa: CSARDESGNNSPLHF

v_call: TRBV12-3/TRBV12-4
j_call: TRBJ1-2
cdr3_length: 12
cdr3_aa: CASSRDSYGYTF

v_call: TRBV9
j_call: TRBJ1-3
cdr3_length: 13
cdr3_aa: CASSVDSGNTIYF

v_call: TRBV5-4
j_call: TRBJ2-3
cdr3_length: 17
cdr3_aa: CASSLVGWDRDTDTQYF

v_call: TRBV7-2
j_call: TRBJ2-5
cdr3_length: 15
cdr3_aa: CASSLAGGVRETQYF

v_call: TRBV7-9
j_call: TRBJ1-1
cdr3_length: 13
cdr3_aa: CASSPTRHTEAFF

v_call: TRBV7-2
j_call: TRBJ2-3
cdr3_length: 13
cdr3_aa: CASSSNWLNTQYF

v_call: TRBV12-3/TRBV12-4
j_call: TRBJ2-5
cdr3_length: 19
cdr3_aa: CASRRELDRQPNIQETQYF

v_call: TRBV7-4
j_call: TRBJ1-3
cdr3_length: 16
cdr3_aa: CASSLIKGYSGNTIYF

v_call: TRBV29-1
j_call: TRBJ1-2
cdr3_length: 14
cdr3_aa: CSVWTQQGNYGYTF

v_call: TRBV12-3/TRBV12-4
j_call: TRBJ2-3
cdr3_length: 13
cdr3_aa: CASSLGGGTPQYF

v_call: TRBV27
j_call: TRBJ2-7
cdr3_length: 14
cdr3_aa: CASSLFGEPYEQYF

v_call: TRBV5-1
j_call: TRBJ2-5
cdr3_length: 14
cdr3_aa: CASSSQGPGETQYF

v_call: TRBV2
j_call: TRBJ1-4
cdr3_length: 15
cdr3_aa: CASSELGMDNEKLFF

v_call: TRBV6-1
j_call: TRBJ2-3
cdr3_length: 14
cdr3_aa: CASSEIVITDTQYF

v_call: TRBV20-1
j_call: TRBJ1-4
cdr3_length: 14
cdr3_aa: CSATDTGYSRKLFF